This is a list of T cell receptor beta chains from one sample in a study of neurological immune-mediated disorders. Each CDR3 protein is one row after TCRdb ran MiXCR on the 5' RACE reads. The table has 20,000 to 25,000 distinct CDR3 sequences, about 13% seen once; the top ten hold roughly 14%. Sequencing was carried out using PBMCs. The source of these receptors is a woman aged 55-75 years with HTLV-1-associated myelopathy (HAM/TSP). The CDR3 runs from the conserved cysteine through the conserved F or W. D genes are given only for firm matches. Rows may omit the clone size; those that give it use once, few, many or a size class.

D,size,J,V,CDR3,DNA
.,many,TRBJ2-1,TRBV2,CASSEMGYNEQFF,TGTGCCAGCAGTGAAATGGGATACAATGAGCAGTTCTTC
.,many,TRBJ1-1,TRBV5-1,CASSLAAGKYTEAFF,TGCGCCAGCAGCTTGGCGGCAGGGAAGTACACTGAAGCTTTCTTT
TRBD1,many,TRBJ1-2,TRBV20-1,CSATSTGGLWGYTF,TGCAGTGCTACCTCGACAGGGGGCTTGTGGGGCTACACCTTC
TRBD1,many,TRBJ2-5,TRBV7-9,CASSPTGGKETQYF,TGTGCCAGCAGTCCTACAGGGGGCAAAGAGACCCAGTACTTC
.,many,TRBJ2-3,TRBV7-9,CAGKGGVGTDTQYF,TGTGCCGGAAAGGGGGGAGTTGGCACAGATACGCAGTATTTT
.,.,TRBJ2-3,TRBV18,CASSPARYFGEDTQYF,TGTGCCAGCTCACCGGCTAGGTATTTTGGCGAAGATACGCAGTATTTT
TRBD1,medium-sized,TRBJ1-6,TRBV20-1,CSARTLGTGDSPLHF,TGCAGTGCTAGAACTCTAGGGACAGGGGATTCACCCCTCCACTTT
.,.,TRBJ1-6,TRBV5-1,CASSLSGDTPSPLHF,TGCGCCAGCAGCTTGTCCGGGGACACACCTTCACCCCTCCACTTT
TRBD1,.,TRBJ1-2,TRBV19,CASRTGQGFGYTF,TGTGCCAGTAGAACGGGACAGGGGTTTGGCTACACCTTC
.,many,TRBJ2-1,TRBV10-3,CAISDGVGTSYNEQFF,TGTGCCATCAGTGACGGGGTGGGGACCTCCTACAATGAGCAGTTCTTC
TRBD2,many,TRBJ2-1,TRBV29-1,CSVIAGGIGGEQFF,TGCAGCGTTATAGCGGGAGGGATTGGCGGTGAGCAGTTCTTC
TRBD1,many,TRBJ1-4,TRBV20-1,CSAREPGQGGEKLFF,TGCAGTGCTAGAGAACCGGGACAGGGGGGTGAAAAACTGTTTTTT